This paragraph reports one T cell receptor (beta chain). TCRdb keeps only in-frame clones here, not all; method: immunoSEQ multiplex PCR. The sample includes approximately 1,000,000 clones, 70% to 80% of them seen just once. This record comes from a study of shared clonotypes between healthy human individuals. The V gene lost 7 bases and the J gene lost 7 bases, with 7 bases spanning the gap. CDR1 and CDR2 from the germline V gene are MDHEN and SYDVKM. The CDR3 has 11 amino acids. J is TRBJ2-2 and V is TRBV28, with D uncertain. The receptor was derived from a man between 18 and 29 years old in good health. Some clones in this sample may be carry-over from other donors' samples. Sequenced input: memory CD4+ T cells from PBMCs. Subset of the sample: CD45RA-negative fraction. CDR3 DNA: TGTGCCAGCAATGCCGTCGGGGAGCTGTTTTTT. Translating it yields CASNAVGELFF. Using reference TRBV28 and TRBJ2-2 for the parts outside the CDR3, the full variable domain is DVKVTQSSRYLVKRTGEKVFLECVQDMDHENMFWYRQDPGLGLRLIYFSYDVKMKEKGDIPEGYSVSREKKERFSLILESASTNQTSMYLCASNAVGELFFGEGSRLTVL.